A selection of T cell receptor beta chains follows, all from one sample in a study of T cells after yellow fever vaccination. MiXCR was run by TCRdb on the 5' RACE reads, yielding one entry per CDR3 protein. Seen here are 9,500 to 15,000 distinct CDR3 sequences, 5.8% observed once, and the top ten hold roughly 0.9%. The source material was PBMCs, either bulk or a sorted T-cell subset (CD4+, CD8+, memory, or dextramer-sorted; not recorded which), sampled on the day of the yellow fever booster vaccination. The origin of the receptors is a man aged 25-45 years who received the YFV17D yellow fever vaccine. The CDR3 runs from the conserved cysteine through the conserved F or W. A D gene is named only where the DNA matches it firmly. The size entry gives once, few, many, or a class for an expanded clone.

J gene	clone size	D gene	V gene	CDR3 protein	CDR3 DNA
TRBJ2-7	many	-	TRBV30	CAWSSGVPYEQYF	TGTGCCTGGAGTTCCGGGGTCCCCTACGAGCAGTACTTC
TRBJ2-7	many	-	TRBV5-6	CASSLRPVRGDEQYF	TGTGCCAGCAGCTTACGACCGGTCAGGGGAGACGAGCAGTACTTC
TRBJ2-1	medium-sized	TRBD2	TRBV5-1	CASSLEAGYNEQFF	TGCGCCAGCAGCTTGGAAGCGGGGTACAATGAGCAGTTCTTC
TRBJ2-7	many	-	TRBV29-1	CSVVKQSSRGYEQYF	TGCAGCGTGGTGAAACAGTCAAGCCGGGGCTACGAGCAGTACTTC
TRBJ2-5	many	-	TRBV20-1	CSPRVPGQETQYF	TGCAGTCCTAGGGTTCCCGGCCAAGAGACCCAGTACTTC
TRBJ2-5	medium-sized	-	TRBV7-8	CASSSPGRRRQETQYF	TGTGCCAGCAGCTCACCGGGGCGGCGGCGCCAAGAGACCCAGTACTTC
TRBJ1-2	many	-	TRBV20-1	CSAIREGAGDGYTF	TGCAGTGCTATACGTGAGGGCGCGGGGGATGGCTACACCTTC
TRBJ1-6	many	-	TRBV4-3	CASSRLQGGSPLHF	TGCGCCAGCAGCCGCCTACAGGGAGGTTCACCCCTCCACTTT
TRBJ2-1	medium-sized	-	TRBV6-5	CASRLAYYNEQFF	TGTGCCAGCCGGCTAGCGTATTACAATGAGCAGTTCTTC
TRBJ2-7	medium-sized	-	TRBV6-5	CASAMRATVGFYEQYF	TGTGCCAGCGCGATGAGGGCAACGGTTGGATTCTACGAGCAGTACTTC
TRBJ2-7	medium-sized	TRBD2	TRBV20-1	CSAPSGIDEQYF	TGCAGTGCTCCTAGCGGGATCGACGAGCAGTACTTC
TRBJ2-1	many	-	TRBV3-1	CASKGGFPWNEQFF	TGTGCCAGCAAGGGCGGCTTCCCTTGGAATGAGCAGTTCTTC
TRBJ2-7	many	TRBD1	TRBV29-1	CSVTNWTGSYEQYF	TGCAGCGTGACGAACTGGACAGGGTCCTACGAGCAGTACTTC
TRBJ1-2	medium-sized	-	TRBV5-5	CASSLGGSGPGYTF	TGTGCCAGCAGCTTGGGGGGTTCCGGCCCTGGCTACACCTTC
TRBJ2-7	many	-	TRBV6-5	CASSYRLDKGYEQYF	TGTGCCAGCAGTTACCGCCTGGATAAGGGCTACGAGCAGTACTTC
TRBJ2-3	many	TRBD2	TRBV4-3	CASSSLGGSHHTQYF	TGCGCCAGCAGCTCCCTTGGCGGGAGTCATCATACGCAGTATTTT
TRBJ2-5	many	-	TRBV5-6	CASSLVENQETQYF	TGTGCCAGCAGCTTGGTTGAAAACCAAGAGACCCAGTACTTC